The present T cell receptor beta chain was sequenced within a study of blood T cell repertoires in COVID-19. Study summary: The origin of the acute and convalescent COVID-19 samples was the United States, Italy and Spain. PBMCs, B-cell-depleted T cells, or T cells provided the cDNA or gDNA that made up the material.

Those enrolled, adults aged 18 to 89 years, came from 25 or so US areas. Participants had their cohort set by participant-reported clinical history. Sequencing was performed with immunoSEQ multiplex PCR; in TCRdb, only in-frame clones are kept and a portion is missing. The profile covers 350,000 or so clones, with 80% to 90% appearing a single time and approximately 4% taken by the ten largest. This sequence originates from a woman aged 40 to 50 with acute COVID-19. Sequenced sample: PBMCs or T cells enriched from blood (not recorded which).

CDR3 bases: TGCAGTGCTCTCCGGGCCGGGGAGCTGTTTTTT. It is translated as CSALRAGELFF. This sequence joins TRBV20-1 and TRBJ2-2; D uncertain. The germline V gene has CDR1 DFQATT and CDR2 SNEGSKA (reference sequence). The CDR3 totals 11 residues. Trimming shortened V by 5 bases and J by 6 bases, and 7 bases separated the two germline ends.